This TCR beta chain derives from a study of blood T cell repertoires in COVID-19. Background on the study: Researchers got acute and convalescent COVID-19 samples from the United States, Italy and Spain. T cells, B-cell-depleted T cells, or PBMCs supplied cDNA or gDNA.

Germline V gene lookup returns CDR1 DFQATT and CDR2 SNEGSKA (reference sequence). The CDR3 loop spans 11 amino acids. V lost 5 bases and J lost 7, with 11 bases in between. In Seattle, patients joined the study during active infection and were tracked longitudinally. Per the study methods: Amplification with reference gene primers provided the estimates of nucleated cell counts. Profiled with immunoSEQ multiplex PCR; TCRdb holds only in-frame clones, not every one. V, J and clone size reflect that table, while D and trimming were determined from the DNA. This sample has about 270,000 clones, with about 82% found just once. This clone was seen a handful of times.

Source material: peripheral blood. This chain joins TRBV20-1 and TRBJ1-2, with D uncertain. The sequence was collected from a woman of 80 years or more with COVID-19, enrolled during active disease. The CDR3 is CSAAVEGGYTF. In DNA, the CDR3 is TGCAGTGCTGCGGTCGAGGGTGGCTACACCTTC.